This T cell receptor (beta chain) emerged from a study of blood T cell repertoires in COVID-19. Using immunoSEQ multiplex PCR, the repertoire was profiled, and TCRdb retains in-frame clones only, with some absent. The sample holds some 200,000 clones, roughly 79% seen once. CDR1 and CDR2 (germline): SGHRS, YFSETQ. This CDR3 is 17 amino acids long. Trimming shortened V by 6 bases and J by 6 bases, and 24 bases separated the two germline ends. The chain recombines TRBV5-1 with TRBJ2-2; D is ambiguous. The sequence was collected from a woman between 40 and 50 years old with COVID-19, enrolled during active disease. The sequencing sample was made of peripheral blood. Written as DNA, the CDR3 is TGCGCCAGCACCATCGATGGCATACTACGCCGGGCCGGGGAGCTGTTTTTT. This codes for CASTIDGILRRAGELFF.